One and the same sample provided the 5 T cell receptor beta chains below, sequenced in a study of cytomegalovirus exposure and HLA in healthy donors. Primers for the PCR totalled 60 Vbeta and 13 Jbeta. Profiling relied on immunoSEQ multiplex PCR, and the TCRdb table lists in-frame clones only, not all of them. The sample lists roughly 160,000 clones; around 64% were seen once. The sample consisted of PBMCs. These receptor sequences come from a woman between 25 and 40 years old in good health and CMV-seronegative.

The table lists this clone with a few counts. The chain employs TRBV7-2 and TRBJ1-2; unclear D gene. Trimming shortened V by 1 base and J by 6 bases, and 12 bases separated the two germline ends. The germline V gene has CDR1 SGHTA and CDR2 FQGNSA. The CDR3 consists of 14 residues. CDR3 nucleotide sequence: TGTGCCAGCAGCTTAGTACAGTCAATCGATGGCTACACCTTC. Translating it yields CASSLVQSIDGYTF.

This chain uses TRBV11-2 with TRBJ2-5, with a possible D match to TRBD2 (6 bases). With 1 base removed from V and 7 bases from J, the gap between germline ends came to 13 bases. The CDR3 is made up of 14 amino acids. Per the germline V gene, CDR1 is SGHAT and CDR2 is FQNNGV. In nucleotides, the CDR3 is TGTGCCAGCAGCTTAGTGGCAGCGGGTGGGACCCAGTACTTC. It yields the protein CASSLVAAGGTQYF.

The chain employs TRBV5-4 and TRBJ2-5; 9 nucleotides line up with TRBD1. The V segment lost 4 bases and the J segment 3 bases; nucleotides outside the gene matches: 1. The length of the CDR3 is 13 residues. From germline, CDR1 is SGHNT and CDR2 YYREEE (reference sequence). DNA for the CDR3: TGTGCCAGCAGCCGGGACAGGGAAGAGACCCAGTACTTC. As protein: CASSRDREETQYF.

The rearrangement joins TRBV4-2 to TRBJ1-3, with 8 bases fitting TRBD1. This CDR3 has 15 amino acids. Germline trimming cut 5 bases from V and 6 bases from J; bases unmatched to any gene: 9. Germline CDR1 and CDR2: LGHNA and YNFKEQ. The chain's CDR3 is CASSGRTGPVNTIYF. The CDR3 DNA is TGTGCCAGCAGCGGCCGGACAGGGCCCGTAAACACCATATATTTT.

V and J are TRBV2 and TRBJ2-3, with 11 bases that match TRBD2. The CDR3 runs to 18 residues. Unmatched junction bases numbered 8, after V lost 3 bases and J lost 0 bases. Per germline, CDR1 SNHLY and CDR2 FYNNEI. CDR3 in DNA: TGTGCCAGCAGTGAGGTCCCACTAGCGGGGGTTAGCACAGATACGCAGTATTTT. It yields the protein CASSEVPLAGVSTDTQYF.